A single sample is the source of the 15 T cell receptor beta chains below, sequenced in a study of cytomegalovirus exposure and HLA in healthy donors. A multiplex PCR was run with 60 Vbeta primers and 13 Jbeta primers. Libraries were prepared by immunoSEQ multiplex PCR; TCRdb keeps only in-frame clonotypes and omits some of them. The data show under 200,000 clones, around nine tenths seen once. The sequenced material came from PBMCs. The source is a woman aged 18-29 years in good health and CMV-seronegative.

The chain employs TRBV27 and TRBJ2-3; D perhaps matches TRBD1 (5 bases). Trimming left V 6 bases short and J 5 bases short, with 6 bases between. The CDR3 is made up of 11 amino acids. Germline CDR1 is MNHEY and CDR2 is SMNVEV (reference sequence). CDR3 region: CASSQGDTQYF. Here the CDR3 DNA reads TGTGCCAGCAGCCAGGGAGATACGCAGTATTTT.

The gene calls are TRBV6-5 and TRBJ2-1; 7 nucleotides match TRBD1. From germline, CDR1 is MNHEY and CDR2 SVGAGI. J was trimmed by 14 bases and V by 1 base; bases with no gene match: 2. The CDR3 contains 11 residues. The CDR3 DNA follows: TGTGCCAGCAGTTACTGGGGACAGAAGTTCTTC. Amino acid sequence: CASSYWGQKFF.

The rearrangement uses TRBV19 and TRBJ2-1; D unresolved. Germline loops: CDR1 LNHDA, CDR2 SQIVND (reference sequence). This CDR3 region has 14 residues. V lost 3 bases to trimming and J lost 9 bases, with 15 bases between them. Here the CDR3 DNA reads TGTGCCAGTAGTATGGTAGTAACTTTCACTGAGCAGTTCTTC. As protein: CASSMVVTFTEQFF.

The rearrangement links TRBV5-1 to TRBJ2-5; maybe TRBD1 (6 bases). The end of the DNA fits TRBJ2-7 better, so the J call may be wrong. Germline assignment: CDR1 SGHRS and CDR2 YFSETQ. The CDR3 totals 16 residues. Written as DNA, the CDR3 is TGCGCCAGCAGCTTTTGGCAGGGGCGTACCTCCTACGAGCAGTACTTC. Protein product: CASSFWQGRTSYEQYF.

The chain couples TRBV25-1 to TRBJ2-2; 8 nucleotides line up with TRBD2. Trimming at V came to 4 bases and at J to 2 bases, leaving 9 bases not matched to a gene. Germline V gene data show CDR1 as MGHDK and CDR2 as SYGVNS. The CDR3 extends over 17 amino acids. The CDR3, as DNA: TGTGCCAGCAGTGCGCGCTGGGCGGGAGGAAACACCGGGGAGCTGTTTTTT. It specifies CASSARWAGGNTGELFF.

This clone was observed a handful of times. The chain employs TRBV19 and TRBJ2-3, with D tentatively TRBD1 (5 bases). This CDR3 has 15 residues. V lost 1 base to trimming and J lost 0 bases, with 8 bases between them. CDR1 LNHDA and CDR2 SQIVND come from the germline V gene (reference sequence). CDR3: CASSIAQGSTDTQYF. The CDR3 DNA follows: TGTGCCAGTAGTATAGCGCAGGGAAGCACAGATACGCAGTATTTT.

A remark on this clone: Sequence at one end of the junction differs from germline and may be a read error. The V gene is TRBV7-9, the J gene TRBJ1-1, with TRBD1 as a possible D gene (5 bases). Germline CDR1 and CDR2: SEHNR and FQNEAQ (reference sequence). This CDR3 contains 15 residues. In DNA form, the CDR3 reads TGTTCCAGCAGCGCTTGGGGGGTCGGGAACACTGAAGCTTTCTTT. Its protein product is CSSSAWGVGNTEAFF.

About this clone itself: This same CDR3 is encoded by further DNA sequences in the sample. This chain joins TRBV25-1 and TRBJ1-3; TRBD1 is a possible D gene (6 bases). From germline, CDR1 is MGHDK and CDR2 SYGVNS. This CDR3 has 15 amino acids. Trimming removed 2 bases from V and 1 base from J, with 9 bases in between. CDR3 amino acids: CASSEPQGSGNTIYF. In nucleotides, the CDR3 is TGTGCCAGCAGTGAACCACAGGGTTCTGGAAACACCATATATTTT.

This chain links TRBV11-2 with TRBJ2-5; D perhaps matches TRBD1 (5 bases). The CDR3 extends over 15 amino acids. Trimming removed 3 bases at V and 5 bases at J, with 16 bases between. The V gene's germline CDR1 is SGHAT and CDR2 FQNNGV. Here the CDR3 reads CASSLGLPKSETQYF. In DNA, the CDR3 is TGTGCCAGCAGCTTGGGGCTCCCAAAGTCGGAGACCCAGTACTTC.

The rearrangement joins TRBV7-8 to TRBJ2-7, with D possibly being TRBD1 (6 bases). CDR1 and CDR2 from the germline V gene are SGHVS and FQNEAQ. The CDR3 has 15 amino acids. Trimming removed 4 bases from V and 7 bases from J, with 20 bases in between. The DNA for the CDR3 is TGTGCCAGCAGCTCGACGGTAGGGGGATCTGCGGAGCAGTACTTC. Its translation: CASSSTVGGSAEQYF.

This clone was observed a handful of times. In the same sample, other DNA sequences code for this CDR3. The gene calls are TRBV6-5 and TRBJ1-1, with D uncertain. Looked up from germline, CDR1 is MNHEY and CDR2 is SVGAGI. The CDR3 consists of 11 residues. V shed 4 bases and J shed 4 bases, with 4 bases lying between them. The CDR3 loop reads CASSSFTEAFF. CDR3 nucleotide sequence: TGTGCCAGCAGTTCCTTCACTGAAGCTTTCTTT.

This chain joins TRBV5-1 and TRBJ1-4; D unresolved. This CDR3 spans 14 amino acids. V lost 0 bases to trimming and J lost 7 bases, with 10 bases between them. Germline values: CDR1 SGHRS, CDR2 YFSETQ. The CDR3 nucleotides are TGCGCCAGCAGCTTGGTGCCGGGATCTGAAAAACTGTTTTTT. It codes for CASSLVPGSEKLFF. The complete variable domain, with remaining parts taken from reference TRBV5-1 and TRBJ1-4, reads KAGVTQTPRYLIKTRGQQVTLSCSPISGHRSVSWYQQTPGQGLQFLFEYFSETQRNKGNFPGRFSGRQFSNSRSEMNVSTLELGDSALYLCASSLVPGSEKLFFGSGTQLSVL.

The chain employs TRBV13 and TRBJ2-1, with a tentative D call TRBD2 (5 bases). Between the trimmed V and J ends, which lost 0 bases and 0 bases, there was a span of 9 bases. The CDR3 has 16 amino acids. The germline V gene has CDR1 PRHDT and CDR2 FYEKMQ (reference sequence). CDR3: CASSLGGLSSYNEQFF. The CDR3 coding sequence is TGTGCCAGCAGCTTAGGTGGACTGAGCTCCTACAATGAGCAGTTCTTC.

This rearrangement joins TRBV27 to TRBJ2-1, with unresolved D. Deletions cut 5 bases from V and 2 bases from J, with 13 bases between. Germline V gene sequence: CDR1 MNHEY, CDR2 SMNVEV (reference sequence). This CDR3 has 15 amino acids. The CDR3 sequence is CASSARPPPYNEQFF. Written as DNA, the CDR3 is TGTGCCAGCAGTGCGCGGCCGCCCCCCTACAATGAGCAGTTCTTC.

A note on this clone: At one end the junction does not follow the germline gene, possibly because of a read error. The V call is TRBV7-9, the J call TRBJ2-7; D is ambiguous. CDR3 size: 12 residues. The V gene's germline CDR1 is SEHNR and CDR2 FQNEAQ (reference sequence). CDR3 protein: CSSSPLTYEQYF. The DNA of the CDR3 is TGTTCCAGCAGCCCACTTACCTACGAGCAGTACTTC.